The clone carrying this T cell receptor beta chain was observed a single time. Its target is not known. This specimen belongs to a study of identical twins. Study-wide points: Those out-of-frame alpha sequences shared by twins showed an excess of low generation probability. Abundant beta clonotypes from cord blood bore fewer insertions; memory repertoires lacked this pattern.

TCRdb fed the 5' RACE reads into MiXCR, producing one record per CDR3 protein. The sample includes approximately 530,000 distinct CDR3 sequences, about 22% of them seen just once. Losses at the gene ends were 7 bases for V and 7 bases for J; bases not matched to a gene: 11. The CDR3 contains 15 residues. Germline CDR1 MDHEN, CDR2 SYDVKM. The same sample was also used in a study of yellow fever vaccine responses in identical twins.

V is TRBV28 and J is TRBJ2-1, with 9 bases fitting TRBD1. The sequence was collected from a woman aged 18-29 years in good health. Sequenced sample: CD4+ T cells sorted from blood. CDR3 sequence: CASKIPGQGGNEQFF. In DNA form, the CDR3 reads TGTGCCAGCAAAATCCCGGGACAGGGAGGGAATGAGCAGTTCTTC.